This TCR beta chain was profiled in a study of blood T cell repertoires in COVID-19. Study details: Sites in the United States, Italy and Spain provided acute and convalescent COVID-19 samples.

The CDR3 has 16 amino acids. Germline V gives CDR1 MNHEY, CDR2 SMNVEV (reference sequence). V lost 5 bases and J lost 6; bases outside the gene matches: 9. All recovered Cohort 3 donors got two negative PCRs, got clearance, or saw symptom resolution. As handled by the study authors: Amplification from reference gene primers served as the basis for estimated nucleated cell counts. Sequenced by immunoSEQ multiplex PCR; TCRdb stores in-frame clones only, minus some. For V, J and clone size, that table is used; D and trimming come from the DNA. The table shows some 270,000 clones, with around nine tenths occurring only once.

J is TRBJ2-3 and V is TRBV27, with TRBD2 matching over 12 bases. The sample was PBMCs or T cells enriched from blood (not recorded which). The TCR originated in a woman in her 40s who had recovered from COVID-19. In nucleotides, the CDR3 is TGTGCCAGCAGTCCCTCGTGGACTAGCGGGAAGGATACGCAGTATTTT. Amino acid sequence: CASSPSWTSGKDTQYF.